The rows below give T cell receptor beta chains drawn from one sample of a study of T-cell reconstitution after alpha-beta-depleted transplantation in children. Each CDR3 protein gets one entry after TCRdb re-called the PCR reads with MiXCR. The table lists about 200,000 distinct CDR3 sequences, approximately 8.4% of them singletons. The sample consisted of PBMCs, mostly from graft donor cells, taken 360 days after TCRalphabeta/CD19-depleted stem cell transplant. The source is a male patient between 2 and 15 years old who had a stem cell transplant for acute myeloid leukemia, so the T cells may come from the graft donor. Both conserved end residues are part of each CDR3. The D gene is left open where the match is weak. For some rows the clone size is stated as once, few or many, or as a class when expanded; others skip it.

d_gene: TRBD2; abundance: few; v_gene: TRBV5-1; j_gene: TRBJ2-7; CDR3nt: TGCGCCAGCAGCTTGACGGGACTAGCAGTGGGCGAGCAGTACTTC; CDR3aa: CASSLTGLAVGEQYF
d_gene: NA; abundance: NA; v_gene: TRBV27; j_gene: TRBJ2-1; CDR3nt: TGTGCCAGTCCGGGGTCGGGCGAGAGCGGCAATGAGCAGTTCTTC; CDR3aa: CASPGSGESGNEQFF
d_gene: NA; abundance: few; v_gene: TRBV5-5; j_gene: TRBJ2-3; CDR3nt: TGTGCCAGCAGGGATGGGTTGCGGGGCTGGGGGCCAGATACGCAGTATTTT; CDR3aa: CASRDGLRGWGPDTQYF
d_gene: NA; abundance: many; v_gene: TRBV5-1; j_gene: TRBJ2-5; CDR3nt: TGCGCCAGCAGCTTGGTACTAGCAGAGACCCAGTACTTC; CDR3aa: CASSLVLAETQYF
d_gene: NA; abundance: few; v_gene: TRBV12-3/TRBV12-4; j_gene: TRBJ2-1; CDR3nt: TGTGCCAGCAGTTTAACCCGGGGGCTCGTTGAGCAGTTCTTC; CDR3aa: CASSLTRGLVEQFF
d_gene: TRBD1; abundance: few; v_gene: TRBV24-1; j_gene: TRBJ2-1; CDR3nt: TGTGCCACCATGCCAGGGGACAGGGAGACCAATGAGCAGTTCTTC; CDR3aa: CATMPGDRETNEQFF
d_gene: NA; abundance: NA; v_gene: TRBV5-6; j_gene: TRBJ1-2; CDR3nt: TGTGCCAGCAGCTTGGGTGTGGATGGCTACACCTTC; CDR3aa: CASSLGVDGYTF
d_gene: TRBD2; abundance: NA; v_gene: TRBV20-1; j_gene: TRBJ2-1; CDR3nt: TGCAGTGCTAGAGATCATCGGGTAGCGGGAGGTTTCGAGCAGTTCTTC; CDR3aa: CSARDHRVAGGFEQFF
d_gene: TRBD1; abundance: many; v_gene: TRBV11-2; j_gene: TRBJ1-4; CDR3nt: TGTGCCAGCAGCTTAGAGTCACAGGGGCGATGGACTTTT; CDR3aa: CASSLESQGRWTF
d_gene: TRBD2; abundance: few; v_gene: TRBV27; j_gene: TRBJ2-4; CDR3nt: TGTGCCAGCAGTTTATTAGGGACTAGCGGGAGCAAAAACATTCAGTACTTC; CDR3aa: CASSLLGTSGSKNIQYF
d_gene: TRBD2; abundance: few; v_gene: TRBV18; j_gene: TRBJ2-7; CDR3nt: TGTGCCAGTTTCCAGCGGGAGGGCCTCGAGCAGTACTTC; CDR3aa: CASFQREGLEQYF
d_gene: NA; abundance: many; v_gene: TRBV18; j_gene: TRBJ2-1; CDR3nt: TGTGCCAGCTCACTCCCCGGTGGGGACTACAATGAGCAGTTCTTC; CDR3aa: CASSLPGGDYNEQFF
d_gene: NA; abundance: many; v_gene: TRBV6-2/TRBV6-3; j_gene: TRBJ2-7; CDR3nt: TGTGCCAGCAACCCCCTGGGCACCCTAAGAATCGAGCAGTACTTC; CDR3aa: CASNPLGTLRIEQYF
d_gene: TRBD2; abundance: NA; v_gene: TRBV20-1; j_gene: TRBJ2-1; CDR3nt: TGCATTGCTAGAGATGGGCGGGGGGCTATCTACAATGAGCAGTTCTTC; CDR3aa: CIARDGRGAIYNEQFF
d_gene: NA; abundance: many; v_gene: TRBV20-1; j_gene: TRBJ1-1; CDR3nt: TGCAGTGCCGATCCGGGATTGAACACTGAAGCTTTCTTT; CDR3aa: CSADPGLNTEAFF
d_gene: NA; abundance: NA; v_gene: TRBV12-3/TRBV12-4; j_gene: TRBJ1-2; CDR3nt: TGTGCCAGCAGTTTGGAGGCTACGGTCTATGGCTACACCTTC; CDR3aa: CASSLEATVYGYTF
d_gene: NA; abundance: NA; v_gene: TRBV2; j_gene: TRBJ2-1; CDR3nt: TGTGCCAGCAGTGAACAGGGTCTTTCCTACAATGAGCAGTTCTTC; CDR3aa: CASSEQGLSYNEQFF
d_gene: NA; abundance: many; v_gene: TRBV20-1; j_gene: TRBJ2-5; CDR3nt: TGCAGTGCTAGACCGGAAGAGACCCAGTACTTC; CDR3aa: CSARPEETQYF
d_gene: NA; abundance: few; v_gene: TRBV29-1; j_gene: TRBJ2-1; CDR3nt: TGCAGCGTTGAAGATCAGCGCACAGACAATGAGCAGTTCTTC; CDR3aa: CSVEDQRTDNEQFF
d_gene: NA; abundance: many; v_gene: TRBV7-9; j_gene: TRBJ2-3; CDR3nt: TGTGCCAGCAGCATTGATAGCACAGATACGCAGTATTTT; CDR3aa: CASSIDSTDTQYF
d_gene: NA; abundance: NA; v_gene: TRBV12-3/TRBV12-4; j_gene: TRBJ2-1; CDR3nt: TGTGCCAGCAGTTTAGGGGGTAGCGCCAGCTCCTACAATGAGCAGTTCTTC; CDR3aa: CASSLGGSASSYNEQFF
d_gene: TRBD2; abundance: NA; v_gene: TRBV12-3/TRBV12-4; j_gene: TRBJ2-1; CDR3nt: TGTGCCAGCAGTCCCCCCCTTACGCGGGGAGGGGACAATGAGCAGTTCTTC; CDR3aa: CASSPPLTRGGDNEQFF
d_gene: NA; abundance: few; v_gene: TRBV21-1; j_gene: TRBJ1-1; CDR3nt: TGTGCCAGCAGCAAAGCAGGGACCACTGAAGCTTTCTTT; CDR3aa: CASSKAGTTEAFF
d_gene: NA; abundance: many; v_gene: TRBV7-9; j_gene: TRBJ1-2; CDR3nt: TGTGCCAGCAGCGTTGGACAGACCTATGGCTACACCTTC; CDR3aa: CASSVGQTYGYTF
d_gene: NA; abundance: NA; v_gene: TRBV4-1; j_gene: TRBJ2-5; CDR3nt: TGCGCCAGCAGCCAAGATCGGCTTCGACGGCCAACGGTCCAGTACTTC; CDR3aa: CASSQDRLRRPTVQYF
d_gene: NA; abundance: few; v_gene: TRBV25-1; j_gene: TRBJ2-7; CDR3nt: TGTGCCAGCAGTAAAGGGTTCGAGCAGTACTTC; CDR3aa: CASSKGFEQYF
d_gene: NA; abundance: many; v_gene: TRBV25-1; j_gene: TRBJ1-1; CDR3nt: TGTGCCAGCAGTGAGTGGGGGTGGACTGAAGCTTTCTTT; CDR3aa: CASSEWGWTEAFF
d_gene: NA; abundance: NA; v_gene: TRBV20-1; j_gene: TRBJ1-5; CDR3nt: TGCAGTGCTAGTAAATCGGCTCAGCGTTACGGTCAGCCCCAGCATTTT; CDR3aa: CSASKSAQRYGQPQHF